The T cell receptor beta chain under discussion was sequenced for a study of prognosis after radiotherapy for stage I lung cancer listed by TCRdb under 2021. Regarding the complete study: Roughly 20 stage I NSCLC patients were enrolled in Nanjing, China, between April 2018 and January 2019. Newly diagnosed primary stage I lung tumors were present in about 15 patients, and oligometastatic NSCLC after surgical resection of the primary tumor was present in a few patients. Every patient was deemed medically inoperable, approximately 12 because of comorbidities and 7 because they refused surgery. The cohort included about a dozen men and over 5 women, with a median age of almost 75 years and a range of about 53 to 85 years. On tumor histology, 11 to 13 patients had adenocarcinoma and several had squamous cell carcinoma. SBRT was given in 3 to 5 fractions with a biologically effective dose of at least 100 Gy, using image-guided IMRT or VMAT. SBRT was not combined with any concurrent therapy in any patient. Four of the 19 patients developed distant metastases after SBRT, at a median of approximately 7 months; the other 15 showed no significant progression. Peripheral blood TCR beta repertoires were profiled in stage I NSCLC patients before and after stereotactic body radiotherapy, and the repertoires were related to distant failure. A total of approximately 38 blood samples from approximately 19 patients were sequenced, with one sample obtained before and one obtained after SBRT for each patient. General conclusions and limits of the study: Unique TCR clone counts fell after SBRT (median 10,088 before versus about 7,100 after; Wilcoxon paired P=0.011). The study was limited by its small cohort and short follow-up, and the findings require independent validation. Post-SBRT Shannon entropy and its change from baseline were lower in patients who developed distant metastases; baseline Shannon entropy was not associated with metastases. No adjustment for multiple comparisons was applied to any of the reported P values. TRBV and TRBJ usage frequencies reportedly differed by metastasis status, in two V genes at baseline and in several V and two J genes after SBRT. No determination of tumor specificity was made for expanded TCR clones.

Two rounds of multiplex PCR on genomic DNA were used to amplify the TCR beta CDR3 region. In the first PCR round, primers specific to each TRBV and TRBJ gene were used, and the primer sequences were filed in Chinese patent CN105087789A. Universal primers were used in the second PCR round. The Roche High Pure PCR Template Preparation Kit was used to extract genomic DNA from frozen PBMCs. Paired-end sequencing with 151 bp reads was performed on the libraries using an Illumina HiSeq 3000. Per the original workflow: CutAdapt was used to remove raw reads lacking the multiplex PCR primer sequences. Using PEAR, the high-quality paired reads were merged into contigs. MiXCR assigned TRB V, D and J gene segments to each contig by aligning to reference sequences. CDR3 sequences were clustered by base quality and sequence similarity to remove sequencing errors. Shannon entropy, normalized by the natural log of the productive TCR sequence number, served as the measure of diversity. Clonality was computed as one minus the ratio of Shannon entropy to the natural log of the number of unique clonotypes. Using the Youden index from ROC curves, the researchers picked the repertoire-metric cut-offs for progression-free survival, and all analyses were carried out in R 3.5.3. TCRdb reran the public reads through fastp at Q25 and MiXCR, keeping productive beta chains. Identical CDR3 protein sequences are pooled into one entry, listed with their most common genes and DNA. These V and J calls derive from TCRdb rather than the authors' analysis. This sample comprises around 30,000 distinct CDR3 sequences, about 33% of them detected only once. Of the sample, roughly 34% is held by the ten largest clones.

V and J are truncated by 3 bases and 10 bases respectively, leaving an intervening sequence of 15 bases. The CDR3, from cysteine to phenylalanine, totals 12 residues. Only the CDR3 DNA is retained, 36 bases long and in frame from the first base. Via the germline V gene (reference sequence), CDR1 is GTSNPN and CDR2 SVGIG. This clonotype was observed at least ten times. It has no known antigen specificity. Per-nucleotide qualities are absent, and no much larger clonotype sits a single base away. All patients had node-negative disease on CT and PET/CT, and none had a history of other malignancies or had previously received chemotherapy or radiotherapy. Six milliliters of peripheral venous blood were drawn into EDTA tubes at each of two time points. PBMCs were isolated by Ficoll-Paque Plus density-gradient centrifugation. Right after collection, samples were kept at -80 degrees C until analysis.

This TCR derives from a donor of 50 years or more with non-small cell lung cancer. The V gene is TRBV30 and the J gene is TRBJ1-2, with an unclear D gene assignment. This specimen was PBMCs, taken before or after stereotactic body radiation therapy (not recorded which). CDR3 loop: CAWSRGPGDYTF. The DNA reads TGTGCCTGGAGCAGAGGTCCCGGGGACTACACCTTC.